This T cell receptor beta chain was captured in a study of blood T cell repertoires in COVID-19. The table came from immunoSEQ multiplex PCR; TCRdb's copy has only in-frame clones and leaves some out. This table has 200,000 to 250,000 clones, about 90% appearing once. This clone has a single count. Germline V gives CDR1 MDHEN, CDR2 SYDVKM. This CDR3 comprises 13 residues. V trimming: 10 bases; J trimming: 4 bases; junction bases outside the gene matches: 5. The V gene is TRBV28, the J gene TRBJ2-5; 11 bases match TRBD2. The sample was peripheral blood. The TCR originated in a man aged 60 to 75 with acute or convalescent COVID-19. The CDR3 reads CATLTSGRETQYF. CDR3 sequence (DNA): TGTGCCACCCTTACTAGCGGGAGAGAGACCCAGTACTTC.